This entry is about one T cell receptor (beta chain). CDR1 and CDR2 from the germline V gene are GTSNPN and SVGIG (reference sequence). V lost 0 bases to trimming and J lost 6 bases, with 8 bases between them. The CDR3 loop spans 12 amino acids. The source of the sample is a study of PD-L1 blockade in urothelial cancer. The time point denotes: pretreatment peripheral blood. Measured with immunoSEQ multiplex PCR; TCRdb has only the in-frame clones, and not every one. The sample includes around 79,000 clones, around 81% of them seen just once. The receptor comes from a man in his forties with urothelial cancer. The J gene is TRBJ2-5, the V gene TRBV30; D call uncertain. Sequencing was performed on PBMCs, taken around atezolizumab (anti-PD-L1) treatment. CDR3: CAWSVAMQTQYF. The CDR3 DNA sequence: TGTGCCTGGAGTGTAGCGATGCAGACCCAGTACTTC. Full variable domain (rest looked up from reference TRBV30 and TRBJ2-5): SQTIHQWPATLVQPVGSPLSLECTVEGTSNPNLYWYRQAAGRGLQLLFYSVGIGQISSEVPQNLSASRPQDRQFILSSKKLLLSDSGFYLCAWSVAMQTQYFGPGTRLLVL.